The clone carrying this T cell receptor beta chain occurred a few times. Study processing details: Counts of nucleated cells, estimated from reference gene primer amplification, were obtained. TCRdb's copy holds only in-frame clones and misses some; the assay was immunoSEQ multiplex PCR. The V and J calls and clone size are taken from that table; D and trimming were inferred from the DNA. The sample carries about 74,000 clones, around 90% recorded once. Germline V lookup: CDR1 LGHNA, CDR2 YSLEER. This CDR3 has 18 amino acids. Deletions cut 5 bases from V and 0 bases from J, with 19 bases between. This sample is drawn from a study of blood T cell repertoires in COVID-19. Study background: Acute-phase and convalescent COVID-19 samples originated in the United States, Italy and Spain. Sample material is recorded as cDNA or gDNA derived from T cells, B-cell-depleted T cells, or PBMCs.

Sequenced sample: peripheral blood. This TCR was recovered from a woman aged 80 or over with active or convalescent COVID-19. The chain is built from TRBV4-3 and TRBJ1-4, with D uncertain. The CDR3 spells CASSSKLMTETTNEKLFF. The CDR3 DNA follows: TGCGCCAGCAGCTCGAAGTTAATGACGGAGACAACTAATGAAAAACTGTTTTTT.